The next 24 T cell receptor beta chains were all read from a single sample in a study of blood T cell repertoires in COVID-19. Profiling relied on immunoSEQ multiplex PCR, and the TCRdb table lists in-frame clones only, not all of them. This sample has hundreds of thousands of clones; over 80% occur once, and the top ten carry 0.95% to 1.5%. The sample was peripheral blood. Every receptor here comes from a woman in her 30s with COVID-19, enrolled during active disease.

This chain uses TRBV6-2 or TRBV6-3 with TRBJ2-1; tentative D call: TRBD2 (5 bases). Germline V gives CDR1 MNHEY, CDR2 SVGEGT. CDR3 length equals 16 residues. V lost 0 bases to trimming and J lost 2 bases, with 11 bases between them. DNA for the CDR3: TGTGCCAGCAGTTACTCAGCAGCGGAGCCCTACAATGAGCAGTTCTTC. Its translation is CASSYSAAEPYNEQFF.

CDR3 amino acids: CASSPGTYGETQYF. The DNA for the CDR3 is TGTGCCAGCAGCCCCGGGACATATGGGGAGACCCAGTACTTC. This chain joins TRBV7-9 and TRBJ2-5; D possibly corresponds to TRBD1 (6 bases). Germline-derived CDR1 and CDR2 are SEHNR and FQNEAQ (reference sequence). V was pared by 5 bases and J by 5 bases, with 15 bases between. CDR3 length: 14 residues.

The chain carries TRBV19 and TRBJ2-6, with D perhaps matching TRBD2 (5 bases). Germline V gene data show CDR1 as LNHDA and CDR2 as SQIVND (reference sequence). This CDR3 has 16 residues. V gave up 1 base and J gave up 2 bases, with 9 bases separating them. Here the CDR3 DNA reads TGTGCCAGTAGTATAGTGACCGGGGCTGGGGCCAACGTCCTGACTTTC. Encoded protein: CASSIVTGAGANVLTF.

The sample holds a few counts of this clone. The V and J genes are TRBV2 and TRBJ2-2; 9 nucleotides agree with TRBD2. Germline CDR1 SNHLY, CDR2 FYNNEI. The CDR3 consists of 15 residues. Unmatched junction bases numbered 6, after V lost 7 bases and J lost 3 bases. This chain's CDR3 is CASKERGVHTGELFF. The DNA for the CDR3 is TGTGCCAGCAAGGAGCGGGGGGTACACACCGGGGAGCTGTTTTTT.

CDR3 amino acids: CASSLGTSWETQYF. The CDR3 region has the DNA TGTGCCAGCAGCTTAGGCACTAGCTGGGAGACCCAGTACTTC. The chain is built from TRBV13 and TRBJ2-5; D might be TRBD2 (6 bases). Germline lookup yields CDR1 PRHDT and CDR2 FYEKMQ (reference sequence). The V end lost 0 bases, the J end lost 5 bases, and 10 bases lay between the germline ends. The CDR3 spans 14 residues. The complete variable domain, with remaining parts taken from reference TRBV13 and TRBJ2-5, reads AAGVIQSPRHLIKEKRETATLKCYPIPRHDTVYWYQQGPGQDPQFLISFYEKMQSDKGSIPDRFSAQQFSDYHSELNMSSLELGDSALYFCASSLGTSWETQYFGPGTRLLVL.

This clone has a single count. An end of the junction differs from the germline gene, which may be a read error. V is TRBV27 and J is TRBJ2-1, with TRBD2 matching over 7 bases. Germline values: CDR1 MNHEY, CDR2 SMNVEV (reference sequence). CDR3 length equals 16 residues. The CDR3 bases are TGTGCCACCGGGGTAGAAGCGGGATTCACCTACAATAAGCAGTTCTTC. Protein product: CATGVEAGFTYNKQFF.

The chain combines TRBV13 with TRBJ2-3; 10 bases map to TRBD2. The junction had 11 bases not matched to a gene; V was cut back by 4 bases and J by 1 base. CDR1 is PRHDT, CDR2 FYEKMQ, per germline (reference sequence). This CDR3 has 18 amino acids. CDR3 in amino acids: CASSSSSGGPPGTDTQYF. CDR3 nucleotide sequence: TGTGCCAGCAGCTCTTCTAGCGGGGGCCCCCCTGGCACAGATACGCAGTATTTT.

The chain uses TRBV4-3 and TRBJ2-2, with D possibly matching TRBD2 (5 bases). V lost 4 bases and J lost 2, with 8 bases in between. In germline, CDR1 is LGHNA, CDR2 YSLEER. The CDR3 contains 14 residues. CDR3 coding DNA: TGCGCCAGCAGCCTAGCGCTAAACACCGGGGAGCTGTTTTTT. It is translated as CASSLALNTGELFF.

This chain connects TRBV2 to TRBJ1-2, with 8 bases lining up with TRBD1. Trimming removed 8 bases from V and 7 bases from J; junction bases left unmatched: 3. This CDR3 has 11 residues. Germline CDR1 is SNHLY and CDR2 is FYNNEI. Here the CDR3 reads CASWTGSGYTF. In nucleotides, the CDR3 is TGTGCCAGCTGGACAGGGAGTGGCTACACCTTC.

The V gene is TRBV5-1, the J gene TRBJ2-5; D possibly corresponds to TRBD2 (6 bases). The CDR3 consists of 17 residues. V lost 4 bases, J lost 4 bases, and 23 bases lay in between. The germline V gene has CDR1 SGHRS and CDR2 YFSETQ. CDR3 bases: TGCGCCAGCAGCCTGGGACCCGCGGGGAGCGGGCGAGAGACCCAGTACTTC. Its protein is CASSLGPAGSGRETQYF.

This clone was recorded a few times. The chain uses TRBV7-7 and TRBJ1-5, with D possibly matching TRBD1 (5 bases). V was trimmed by 10 bases and J by 7 bases, leaving 17 bases between them. Germline assignment: CDR1 SSHAT and CDR2 FNYEAQ (reference sequence). The CDR3 is made up of 13 amino acids. The CDR3 DNA is TGTGCCACATCAGCGGGGGTGGGACAGCCCCAGCATTTT. Amino acids: CATSAGVGQPQHF.

The chain is built from TRBV5-1 and TRBJ2-7; 9 nucleotides line up with TRBD1. The germline CDR1 and CDR2 sequences are SGHRS and YFSETQ. The CDR3 length is 15 residues. With V trimmed by 4 bases and J by 6 bases, 11 bases remained unmatched. The CDR3 DNA sequence: TGCGCCAGCAGCCCTCGACAGGGGGTTGCGGCCGAGCAGTACTTC. Translating it yields CASSPRQGVAAEQYF.

The chain carries TRBV13 and TRBJ2-7; D uncertain. Germline V gene data show CDR1 as PRHDT and CDR2 as FYEKMQ (reference sequence). The CDR3 consists of 12 residues. Deletions cut 0 bases from V and 7 bases from J, with 7 bases between. The CDR3 here is CASSLGSREQYF. In DNA, the CDR3 is TGTGCCAGCAGCTTAGGCAGCAGGGAGCAGTACTTC.

As for this clone: This specimen includes other DNA sequences encoding the same CDR3. The chain has TRBV5-1 and TRBJ1-2; D perhaps matches TRBD1 (6 bases). CDR3 length equals 13 residues. Germline CDR1 is SGHRS and CDR2 is YFSETQ. V dropped 4 bases and J dropped 5 bases, with 12 bases sitting between them. CDR3 loop: CASSLDSSYGYTF. The CDR3 region has the DNA TGCGCCAGCAGCCTGGACAGCTCTTATGGCTACACCTTC.

About this clone itself: An end of the junction does not agree with germline; a read error may underlie this. The chain carries TRBV25-1 and TRBJ1-2; D gene ambiguous. Germline lookup yields CDR1 MGHDK and CDR2 SYGVNS. The CDR3 is made up of 13 amino acids. As DNA, the CDR3 is TGTGCCAGCAGTGAATTTGGGAGGGAATTTCTGACATTC. Protein: CASSEFGREFLTF.

This clone was recorded a few times. The rearrangement joins TRBV30 to TRBJ1-3, with D hard to call. CDR3 length: 13 residues. CDR1 GTSNPN and CDR2 SVGIG come from the germline V gene (reference sequence). Trimming pared 4 bases from V and 2 bases from J, leaving 9 bases between. CDR3 in amino acids: CAWINGAGNTIYF. In nucleotides, the CDR3 is TGTGCCTGGATCAACGGGGCTGGAAACACCATATATTTT.

The V call is TRBV4-1, the J call TRBJ1-1; 7 bases are a match to TRBD1. This CDR3 has 13 residues. The germline gives CDR1 MGHRA, CDR2 YSYEKL. Trimming at V came to 1 base and at J to 8 bases, leaving 4 bases not matched to a gene. CDR3 residues: CASSQVAGGEAFF. In DNA form, the CDR3 reads TGCGCCAGCAGCCAAGTGGCAGGGGGAGAAGCTTTCTTT.

This clone was picked up one time. The chain combines TRBV7-2 with TRBJ1-1; a possible D gene is TRBD1 (5 bases). CDR1 SGHTA and CDR2 FQGNSA come from the germline V gene. This CDR3 contains 16 residues. The V end was cut by 5 bases, the J end by 5 bases, with 21 bases between. The CDR3 spells CASSPRLMGGQTEAFF. DNA of the CDR3: TGTGCCAGCAGCCCACGACTCATGGGGGGTCAAACTGAAGCTTTCTTT.

The chain recombines TRBV27 with TRBJ1-1, with unresolved D. The CDR3 loop spans 18 amino acids. CDR1 and CDR2 from the germline V gene are MNHEY and SMNVEV (reference sequence). The V gene lost 1 base and the J gene lost 9 bases, with 27 bases spanning the gap. Here the CDR3 DNA reads TGTGCCAGCAGTTTATTCGGGGAAGGGCAGGTAGTACGAAGGCAAGCTTTCTTT. The encoded protein is CASSLFGEGQVVRRQAFF.

The rearrangement uses TRBV7-2 and TRBJ2-2; D possibly corresponds to TRBD1 (5 bases). V lost 1 base and J lost 0, with 15 bases in between. The germline CDR1 and CDR2 sequences are SGHTA and FQGNSA. The CDR3 covers 18 residues. The CDR3 spells CASSLVGQGRANTGELFF. The CDR3 region has the DNA TGTGCCAGCAGCTTAGTTGGCCAGGGAAGAGCGAACACCGGGGAGCTGTTTTTT.

The chain uses TRBV7-3 and TRBJ2-1, with 16 bases lining up with TRBD2. The V gene's germline CDR1 is SGHTA and CDR2 FQGTGA. Losses at the gene ends were 5 bases for V and 1 base for J; bases not matched to a gene: 5. The CDR3 is 18 amino acids. CDR3 in DNA: TGTGCCAGCAGCGGGGGACTAGCGGGAGGGGCATCCTACAATGAGCAGTTCTTC. Amino acids: CASSGGLAGGASYNEQFF.

This chain links TRBV21-1 with TRBJ2-7; TRBD2 was called by the table and not checked on the DNA. TRBV21-1 is deemed a pseudogene. The CDR3 has 14 amino acids. The CDR3 DNA reads as TGTGCCAATCCGGGACTAGCGGGACAGTACGAGCAGTACTTC. The encoded protein is CANPGLAGQYEQYF.

The chain has TRBV3-1 (or the pseudogene TRBV3-2) and TRBJ1-2; TRBD1 aligns across 11 bases. Trimming at V came to 4 bases and at J to 7 bases, leaving 8 bases not matched to a gene. Germline assignment: CDR1 LGHDT and CDR2 YNNKEL (reference sequence). The length of the CDR3 is 15 residues. CDR3 nucleotide sequence: TGTGCCAGCAGCCCAATTGGACAGGGGGCGGGTGGCTACACCTTC. Its translation is CASSPIGQGAGGYTF.

Here the CDR3 DNA reads TGTGCCAGCAGCGTAGCTCGGACAGGGGAGGAGACCCAGTACTTC. Protein: CASSVARTGEETQYF. This chain uses TRBV9 with TRBJ2-5; 9 nucleotides match TRBD1. Germline CDR1 and CDR2: SGDLS and YYNGEE. Unmatched junction bases numbered 5, after V lost 0 bases and J lost 5 bases. This CDR3 has 15 amino acids.